These 6 T cell receptor beta chains were sequenced from one sample in a study of blood T cells in healthy people across ages. Primed by a sample-barcoded 5' primer and a J-beta primer mix, a second PCR proceeded for roughly 7 to 12 cycles. MiXCR was run by TCRdb on the 5' RACE reads, yielding one entry per CDR3 protein. The sample yields approximately 1.5 million distinct CDR3 sequences, approximately 32% seen once. Input material: blood. These receptor sequences come from a woman aged 30 to 39 in good health.

Points on this clonotype: Relative to the germline gene, one junction end is altered; a read error may explain this. This rearrangement joins TRBV5-1 to TRBJ1-1; D uncertain. CDR1 and CDR2 (germline): SGHRS, YFSETQ. The CDR3 is 13 residues long. The CDR3 loop reads CASSLEWNTGAFF. The CDR3 DNA follows: TGCGCCAGCAGCTTAGAATGGAACACTGGAGCTTTCTTT.

This clonotype was seen more than once but under ten times. The chain is built from TRBV11-2 and TRBJ2-1; 9 bases are shared with TRBD2. This CDR3 has 18 amino acids. Germline CDR1 reads SGHAT; CDR2 reads FQNNGV. Trimming at V came to 3 bases and at J to 0 bases, leaving 9 bases not matched to a gene. The chain's CDR3 is CASSLSLAGSSSYNEQFF. CDR3 nucleotide sequence: TGTGCCAGCAGCTTGTCGCTAGCGGGGTCAAGCTCCTACAATGAGCAGTTCTTC. Combining the CDR3 with reference TRBV11-2 and TRBJ2-1 gives the whole variable domain EAGVAQSPRYKIIEKRQSVAFWCNPISGHATLYWYQQILGQGPKLLIQFQNNGVVDDSQLPKDRFSAERLKGVDSTLKIQPAKLEDSAVYLCASSLSLAGSSSYNEQFFGPGTRLTVL.

The rearrangement joins TRBV7-6 to TRBJ2-3; 7 bases map to TRBD2. The CDR3 is made up of 18 amino acids. CDR1 is SGHVS and CDR2 is FNYEAQ in the germline V gene. The J segment lost 4 bases and the V segment lost 5 bases, leaving 18 bases of the junction unmatched. CDR3 protein: CASSRIGGSGKSSDTQYF. DNA of the CDR3: TGTGCCAGCAGCCGCATAGGCGGGAGTGGAAAGAGCTCAGATACGCAGTATTTT.

The chain couples TRBV27 to TRBJ2-3, with D possibly being TRBD1 or TRBD2 (6 bases each). V lost 5 bases and J 3 bases, leaving 15 bases between the germline ends. CDR3 length equals 15 residues. Germline V gives CDR1 MNHEY, CDR2 SMNVEV (reference sequence). The chain's CDR3 is CASSAGHRRTDTQYF. CDR3 bases: TGTGCCAGCAGTGCGGGACACAGGAGAACAGATACGCAGTATTTT.

V usage is TRBV9 and J usage is TRBJ2-1; 10 bases are a match to TRBD2. V shed 3 bases, J shed 0 bases, and the junction held 18 bases outside the gene matches. This CDR3 is 21 amino acids long. Germline V lookup: CDR1 SGDLS, CDR2 YYNGEE. Written as DNA, the CDR3 is TGTGCCAGCAGCGGTTTAGTGCCGGGACTAGCGACCCATAGCTCCTACAATGAGCAGTTCTTC. Translating it yields CASSGLVPGLATHSSYNEQFF.

This clonotype appeared a few times. Sequence at one end of the junction differs from germline and may be a read error. CDR3 amino acids: CASSLSLYGRADPQYF. CDR3 bases: TGTGCCAGCAGTCTCTCCTTATATGGGAGGGCAGATCCGCAGTATTTT. The chain uses TRBV27 and TRBJ2-3, with 7 positions matching TRBD2. The CDR3 is 16 residues long. Germline V gene lookup returns CDR1 MNHEY and CDR2 SMNVEV (reference sequence).